Listed below are T cell receptor beta chains from one sample, sequenced in a study of vaccination effects on CD4 cells after COVID-19. Their cognate antigens are unknown. Measured with immunoSEQ multiplex PCR; TCRdb has only the in-frame clones, and not every one. The sample records 30,000 to 40,000 clones, more than 70% being singletons. Sequences were derived from CD4+ T cells from PBMCs cultured with HCoV-OC43 spike peptides, sampled before COVID-19 vaccination. These receptors originate from a human donor who received a COVID-19 vaccine. Both conserved end residues are part of each CDR3. A D gene is named only where the DNA matches it firmly. Clone size appears in some rows only: once, few, many, or a class for an expanded clone.

.	TRBV6-6	TRBJ1-6	TRBD1	CASSHRGRGNSPLHF	TGTGCCAGCAGCCACAGGGGAAGGGGTAATTCACCCCTCCACTTT
.	TRBV19	TRBJ2-2	.	CASRRTGTGELFF	TGTGCCAGTAGACGGACGGGCACCGGGGAGCTGTTTTTT
.	TRBV6-5	TRBJ1-6	TRBD1	CATRQGVYNSPLHF	TGTGCCACCAGACAGGGGGTCTATAATTCACCCCTCCACTTT
.	TRBV19	TRBJ1-2	.	CASSPVTGTGYGYTF	TGTGCCAGTAGTCCCGTAACCGGGACGGGATATGGCTACACCTTC
.	TRBV7-9	TRBJ1-1	TRBD1	CASSPPGGADTEAFF	TGTGCCAGCAGTCCCCCAGGGGGCGCGGACACTGAAGCTTTCTTT
.	TRBV29-1	TRBJ2-1	TRBD1	CSVEWTGAYHNEQFF	TGCAGCGTTGAATGGACAGGGGCCTACCACAATGAGCAGTTCTTC
.	TRBV24-1	TRBJ1-2	.	CATSDFRQAYGYTF	TGTGCCACCAGTGATTTCAGACAGGCCTATGGCTACACCTTC
.	TRBV2	TRBJ1-4	TRBD1	CASSEKRGQGPNEKLFF	TGTGCCAGCAGTGAAAAGCGGGGACAGGGACCTAATGAAAAACTGTTTTTT
.	TRBV11-1	TRBJ1-3	TRBD1	CASSTLDRAGNTIYF	TGTGCCAGCAGCACCCTCGACAGGGCGGGAAACACCATATATTTT
.	TRBV13	TRBJ2-6	.	CASSIFDSGANVLTF	TGTGCCAGCAGCATATTCGACTCTGGGGCCAACGTCCTGACTTTC
.	TRBV13	TRBJ1-3	.	CASSLGRKGNTIYF	TGTGCCAGCAGCTTAGGCCGCAAGGGAAACACCATATATTTT
.	TRBV27	TRBJ2-3	.	CARGGAGITHTQYF	TGTGCCAGGGGGGGGGCAGGAATTACTCATACGCAGTATTTT
.	TRBV15	TRBJ1-5	.	CATSIQNSNQPQHF	TGTGCCACCAGCATACAGAACAGCAATCAGCCCCAGCATTTT
.	TRBV10-3	TRBJ2-1	.	CAISAGVGQYPINEQFF	TGTGCCATCAGTGCGGGGGTGGGGCAATACCCCATCAATGAGCAGTTCTTC
.	TRBV7-9	TRBJ2-1	.	CASSPRDGYNEQFF	TGTGCCAGCAGCCCCCGGGACGGCTACAATGAGCAGTTCTTC
.	TRBV2	TRBJ2-7	TRBD1	CASQPGTGGYEQYF	TGTGCCAGCCAGCCCGGGACAGGCGGCTACGAGCAGTACTTC
few	TRBV2	TRBJ2-3	.	CASSSDIPQIRQYF	TGTGCCAGCAGTTCGGACATCCCACAGATAAGGCAGTATTTT
few	TRBV4-1	TRBJ2-7	TRBD1	CASSYRDRGSYEQYF	TGCGCCAGCAGCTACCGGGACAGGGGATCCTACGAGCAGTACTTC
.	TRBV6-5	TRBJ1-5	.	CASSAGQTNQPQHF	TGTGCCAGCAGCGCGGGACAAACTAATCAGCCCCAGCATTTT
.	TRBV10-3	TRBJ2-7	.	CAIRTGSYEQYF	TGTGCCATCAGGACAGGCTCCTACGAGCAGTACTTC
.	TRBV28	TRBJ1-6	TRBD1	CASSFDREGSPLHF	TGTGCCAGCAGCTTCGACAGGGAAGGCTCACCCCTCCACTTT
.	TRBV6-6	TRBJ2-5	TRBD2	CASSFEWTSGETQYF	TGTGCCAGCAGTTTCGAATGGACTAGTGGAGAGACCCAGTACTTC
.	TRBV7-2	TRBJ2-7	TRBD1	CASSPNEGAGEQYF	TGTGCCAGCAGCCCCAACGAGGGGGCCGGGGAGCAGTACTTC
.	TRBV6-5	TRBJ1-4	.	CASSYSGLREKLFF	TGTGCCAGCAGTTACTCGGGACTTCGTGAAAAACTGTTTTTT
.	TRBV2	TRBJ2-4	.	CASSEGVYKNIQYF	TGTGCCAGCAGTGAAGGGGTGTACAAAAACATTCAGTACTTC
once	TRBV19	TRBJ2-7	TRBD1	CASSMGQGMWGSYEQYF	TGTGCCAGTAGTATGGGACAGGGGATGTGGGGATCCTACGAGCAGTACTTC
.	TRBV7-8	TRBJ1-1	.	CASSSTGTITEAFF	TGTGCCAGCAGCTCTACAGGGACCATCACTGAAGCTTTCTTT
many	TRBV28	TRBJ2-2	.	CASSWSGGTGELFF	TGTGCCAGCAGTTGGAGCGGCGGAACCGGGGAGCTGTTTTTT
.	TRBV2	TRBJ2-1	TRBD2	CASGSRPGGYNEQFF	TGTGCCAGCGGAAGCCGCCCGGGAGGCTACAATGAGCAGTTCTTC
few	TRBV4-1	TRBJ2-1	.	CASSLGSRNEQFF	TGCGCCAGCAGCCTCGGGAGCCGCAATGAGCAGTTCTTC
few	TRBV7-8	TRBJ2-7	TRBD2	CASSKTSGASYEQYF	TGTGCCAGCAGCAAGACTAGCGGGGCCTCCTACGAGCAGTACTTC
.	TRBV4-1	TRBJ2-2	.	CASSQEQGSQNTGELFF	TGCGCCAGCAGCCAAGAACAGGGATCGCAAAACACCGGGGAGCTGTTTTTT
.	TRBV6-1	TRBJ2-7	TRBD1	CASSETGQGPGEQYF	TGTGCCAGCAGTGAAACCGGACAGGGTCCGGGCGAGCAGTACTTC
.	TRBV11-3	TRBJ2-3	.	CASSLGQGNTDTQYF	TGTGCCAGCAGCTTAGGGCAGGGTAATACAGATACGCAGTATTTT
.	TRBV19	TRBJ1-2	.	CASSWGLRTSYGYTF	TGTGCCAGTAGTTGGGGTTTGAGGACGAGTTATGGCTACACCTTC
once	TRBV5-5	TRBJ1-1	.	CASSLSVGGAQAFF	TGTGCCAGCAGCTTGTCCGTAGGGGGGGCCCAAGCTTTCTTT
.	TRBV12-1	TRBJ1-6	.	CASSEFRGRDSPLHF	TGTGCCAGCAGCGAATTCCGGGGGCGGGATTCACCCCTCCACTTT
.	TRBV5-1	TRBJ2-5	TRBD2	CASSYLAGGLGETQYF	TGCGCCAGCAGCTACCTAGCGGGGGGGCTTGGAGAGACCCAGTACTTC
.	TRBV15	TRBJ1-5	.	CATSRDPGSNQPQHF	TGTGCCACCAGCAGAGATCCGGGTAGCAATCAGCCCCAGCATTTT
few	TRBV4-2	TRBJ2-7	TRBD1	CASSQAPGQGNYEQYF	TGTGCCAGCAGCCAGGCTCCGGGACAGGGTAACTACGAGCAGTACTTC
.	TRBV13	TRBJ1-1	TRBD1	CASSLRGQVEAFF	TGTGCCAGCAGCTTAAGAGGACAGGTCGAAGCTTTCTTT
.	TRBV13	TRBJ2-7	TRBD1	CASSLRDRKAYEQYF	TGTGCCAGCAGCTTGCGGGACAGGAAAGCCTACGAGCAGTACTTC
.	TRBV6-4	TRBJ2-1	.	CASSDSGPFKQSRPDNEQFF	TGTGCCAGCAGTGACTCTGGCCCCTTCAAACAGAGCCGACCGGACAATGAGCAGTTCTTC
.	TRBV2	TRBJ1-2	TRBD1	CARRTGSNYGYTF	TGTGCCAGGAGGACAGGGTCTAACTATGGCTACACCTTC
.	TRBV6-5	TRBJ1-4	TRBD1	CASNPGQPNEKLFF	TGTGCCAGCAACCCGGGACAGCCTAATGAAAAACTGTTTTTT
.	TRBV2	TRBJ2-5	TRBD2	CASSDRGGATVKTQYF	TGTGCCAGCAGCGATCGCGGGGGGGCCACAGTTAAGACCCAGTACTTC
.	TRBV4-3	TRBJ2-7	.	CASSQGILWRESPSYEQYF	TGCGCCAGCAGCCAAGGGATCCTCTGGAGGGAAAGCCCCTCCTACGAGCAGTACTTC
.	TRBV11-2	TRBJ1-2	TRBD1	CASRDRDFNYGYTF	TGTGCCAGCAGAGACAGGGACTTTAACTATGGCTACACCTTC